The next 13 T cell receptor beta chains were all read from a single sample in a study of T cell responses to AZD1222 COVID-19 vaccine. Only in-frame clones appear in the TCRdb table, and some are missing; sequencing was by immunoSEQ multiplex PCR. The profile shows fewer than 200,000 clones, 90% to 95% of them singletons. The specimen comprised peripheral blood, sampled 28 days after the second AZD1222 dose. The receptors were gathered from an adult who received the AZD1222 COVID-19 vaccine.

This chain uses TRBV4-2 with TRBJ1-5, with unresolved D. CDR1 is LGHNA and CDR2 is YNFKEQ in the germline V gene. The CDR3 length is 16 residues. V was cut by 3 bases and J by 0 bases, with 12 bases left in between. The CDR3 nucleotides are TGTGCCAGCAGCCATCGAGGATCCGATAGCAATCAGCCCCAGCATTTT. Encoded protein: CASSHRGSDSNQPQHF.

The chain couples TRBV9 to TRBJ1-2; D possibly corresponds to TRBD1 (5 bases). This CDR3 has 15 residues. Germline CDR1 is SGDLS and CDR2 is YYNGEE. The V and J ends lost 0 bases and 3 bases respectively, with 12 bases between them. The CDR3 bases are TGTGCCAGCAGCGTAGAGGGGTCAGGGTACTATGGCTACACCTTC. This gives the protein CASSVEGSGYYGYTF.

This sequence joins TRBV14 and TRBJ1-3, with D hard to call. From germline, CDR1 is SGHDN and CDR2 FVKESK. There are 17 residues in the CDR3. The germline V and J ends were trimmed by 1 base and 0 bases, with 13 bases remaining between them. DNA of the CDR3: TGTGCCAGCAGCCAAGGGGTGTCGCGTCTCTCTGGAAACACCATATATTTT. Its translation: CASSQGVSRLSGNTIYF.

The chain employs TRBV10-2 and TRBJ2-5, with D perhaps matching TRBD2 (7 bases). Per the germline V gene, CDR1 is WSHSY and CDR2 is SAAADI. This CDR3 has 12 amino acids. The V gene lost 10 bases and the J gene lost 4 bases, with 13 bases spanning the gap. Here the CDR3 reads CATSGGGETQYF. As DNA, the CDR3 is TGCGCCACTAGCGGAGGGGGAGAGACCCAGTACTTC.

The chain is built from TRBV6-1 and TRBJ2-1; the match to TRBD2 covers 13 bases. The CDR3 sequence is 14 residues long. J gave up 15 bases and V 1 base, and 6 bases lay outside the gene matches. The germline V gene has CDR1 MNHNS and CDR2 SASEGT. CDR3 sequence reads: CASSEDGLAGELFF. The CDR3 DNA is TGTGCCAGCAGTGAAGATGGACTAGCGGGAGAGTTGTTCTTC.

J is TRBJ2-2 and V is TRBV11-2; TRBD2 agrees at 8 bases. V lost 1 base and J lost 5; bases outside the gene matches: 6. Per the germline V gene, CDR1 is SGHAT and CDR2 is FQNNGV. The CDR3 loop spans 16 amino acids. CDR3 region: CASSLGYSGETGELFF. CDR3 bases: TGTGCCAGCAGCTTAGGGTATAGCGGGGAAACCGGGGAGCTGTTTTTT.

V is TRBV7-2 and J is TRBJ1-5, with no clear D. Germline-derived CDR1 and CDR2 are SGHTA and FQGNSA. The CDR3 loop spans 15 amino acids. V was shortened by 1 base and J by 2 bases, with 9 bases between the two germline ends. CDR3 protein: CASSLDGLGNQPQHF. The CDR3 nucleotides are TGTGCCAGCAGCTTAGACGGGCTTGGCAATCAGCCCCAGCATTTT.

In nucleotides, the CDR3 is TGTGCCAGCAGCTTAGGGCCAGCGGGGAGCTCCTACAATGAGCAGTTCTTC. It specifies CASSLGPAGSSYNEQFF. V is TRBV11-2 and J is TRBJ2-1; 7 bases line up with TRBD2. The V gene's germline CDR1 is SGHAT and CDR2 FQNNGV. The CDR3 is 17 residues long. With V trimmed by 1 base and J by 0 bases, 6 bases remained unmatched. The whole variable domain, filled in from reference TRBV11-2 and TRBJ2-1, reads EAGVAQSPRYKIIEKRQSVAFWCNPISGHATLYWYQQILGQGPKLLIQFQNNGVVDDSQLPKDRFSAERLKGVDSTLKIQPAKLEDSAVYLCASSLGPAGSSYNEQFFGPGTRLTVL.

The V gene is TRBV3-1 (or the pseudogene TRBV3-2), the J gene TRBJ2-7; D might be TRBD2 (6 bases). CDR3 size: 14 residues. V was cut by 1 base and J by 3 bases, with 10 bases left in between. The V gene's germline CDR1 is LGHDT and CDR2 YNNKEL (reference sequence). The CDR3 DNA is TGTGCCAGCAGCCAAGGGGCCGGGAGCTACGAGCAGTACTTC. Translated, it gives CASSQGAGSYEQYF.

A single count supports this clone. V usage is TRBV6-1 and J usage is TRBJ1-1, with D possibly being TRBD1 (6 bases). V lost 5 bases to trimming and J lost 0 bases, with 10 bases between them. Germline CDR1 MNHNS, CDR2 SASEGT. There are 14 residues in the CDR3. CDR3 sequence reads: CASSSGTMNTEAFF. The CDR3 coding sequence is TGTGCCAGCAGTTCTGGGACAATGAACACTGAAGCTTTCTTT.

J is TRBJ2-7 and V is TRBV5-4; D might be TRBD1 or TRBD2, each matching 5 bases. Between the trimmed V and J ends, which lost 4 bases and 2 bases, there was a span of 13 bases. The CDR3 spans 14 residues. Germline values: CDR1 SGHNT, CDR2 YYREEE (reference sequence). CDR3 sequence (DNA): TGTGCCAGCAGCCCTGGGGGAAGGGCCTACGAGCAGTACTTC. Its protein product is CASSPGGRAYEQYF.

The CDR3 protein is CASSLTRDSRSKTQYF. In DNA form, the CDR3 reads TGTGCCAGCAGTTTGACCCGGGACTCCCGTTCGAAGACCCAGTACTTC. The chain employs TRBV27 and TRBJ2-5; perhaps TRBD2 as D (6 bases). This CDR3 has 16 amino acids. Trimming removed 3 bases from V and 6 bases from J, with 20 bases in between. Germline values: CDR1 MNHEY, CDR2 SMNVEV (reference sequence).

This clone appeared once. The chain couples TRBV6-5 to TRBJ2-2, with TRBD1 matching over 8 bases. The V gene's germline CDR1 is MNHEY and CDR2 SVGAGI. V lost 0 bases and J lost 2; bases outside the gene matches: 2. The CDR3 has 16 amino acids. In nucleotides, the CDR3 is TGTGCCAGCAGTTACTCGACAGGGGTCAACACCGGGGAGCTGTTTTTT. It yields the protein CASSYSTGVNTGELFF.